This T cell receptor (beta chain) was observed in a study of tumor-infiltrating lymphocytes in primary liver carcinoma. Unsorted bulk tissue, 20-30 mg of it, served as the source for co-extraction of RNA and DNA. Reverse transcription of roughly 470 ng total RNA with a constant-region primer produced TCR beta cDNA. Three nested multiplex PCR rounds, a slightly modified ARM-PCR method, built the TCR beta libraries. Forward primers for TRBV1-TRBV30 and a C-beta reverse primer served the first two PCR rounds, at roughly 10 cycles each. TCRdb reprocessed the multiplex PCR reads with MiXCR, giving one entry per CDR3 protein. The data show roughly 120,000 distinct CDR3 sequences, less than 75% seen once. This CDR3 has 12 residues. Germline lookup yields CDR1 MNHNY and CDR2 SVGAGI (reference sequence). This clonotype was recorded only once. One end of the junction fails to match germline, which may point to a read error.

V is TRBV6-6 and J is TRBJ2-4; D perhaps matches TRBD2 (6 bases). The sequence was collected from a woman aged 55-69 years with primary liver carcinoma and hepatitis B virus infection. The sequenced sample was tumor-adjacent normal liver tissue. In DNA, the CDR3 is TGTGCTAGCAGGGCGATTAGCGGACAAAAGTACTTC. Translating it yields CASRAISGQKYF.